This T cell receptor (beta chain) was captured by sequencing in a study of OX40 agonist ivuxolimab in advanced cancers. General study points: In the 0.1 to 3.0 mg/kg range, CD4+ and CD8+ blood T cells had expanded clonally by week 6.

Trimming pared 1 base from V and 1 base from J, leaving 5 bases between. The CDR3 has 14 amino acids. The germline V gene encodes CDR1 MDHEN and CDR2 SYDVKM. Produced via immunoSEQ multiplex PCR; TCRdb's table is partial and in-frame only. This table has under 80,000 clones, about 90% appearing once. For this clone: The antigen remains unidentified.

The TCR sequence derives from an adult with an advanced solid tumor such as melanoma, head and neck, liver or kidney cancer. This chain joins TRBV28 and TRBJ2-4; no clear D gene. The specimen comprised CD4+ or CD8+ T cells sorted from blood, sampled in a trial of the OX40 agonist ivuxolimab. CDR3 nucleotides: TGTGCCAGCAGTTTATCCGGTGCCAAAAACATTCAGTACTTC. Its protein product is CASSLSGAKNIQYF.